A selection of T cell receptor beta chains follows, all from one sample in a study of human T cells and chemical hapten exposure. TCRdb used MiXCR to reprocess the RACE reads, holding one entry per CDR3 protein. The table has roughly 100,000 distinct CDR3 sequences, roughly 12% seen once. This sample comprised whole blood, obtained in connection with sensitization to the hapten diphenylcyclopropenone (DPC). Every receptor here comes from a woman in her forties or fifties with alopecia areata. Some clones in this sample may be carry-over from other donors' samples. The CDR3 runs from the conserved cysteine through the conserved F or W. D genes are given only for firm matches. Size tells how often a clone was seen (once, few, many) or the class of an expanded clone, and some rows leave it out.

abundance: NA
d_gene: TRBD1
v_gene: TRBV7-8
j_gene: TRBJ2-5
CDR3nt: TGTGCCAGCAGCCGCAAGGGACAGGGGGCGAAAGAGACCCAGTACTTC
CDR3aa: CASSRKGQGAKETQYF

abundance: many
d_gene: NA
v_gene: TRBV6-4
j_gene: TRBJ2-6
CDR3nt: TGTGCCAGCAGTGGGACAGCGGGCTCTGGGGCCAACGTCCTGACTTTC
CDR3aa: CASSGTAGSGANVLTF

abundance: NA
d_gene: NA
v_gene: TRBV29-1
j_gene: TRBJ1-5
CDR3nt: TGCAGCGTTGCCGGGGGTCAGAGCAATCAGCCCCAGCATTTT
CDR3aa: CSVAGGQSNQPQHF

abundance: NA
d_gene: NA
v_gene: TRBV5-1
j_gene: TRBJ2-1
CDR3nt: TGCGCCAGCAGCTTGGCCGCAAGTGGGTCCTACAATGAGCAGTTCTTC
CDR3aa: CASSLAASGSYNEQFF

abundance: many
d_gene: NA
v_gene: TRBV18
j_gene: TRBJ1-2
CDR3nt: TGTGCCAGCTCACGAGGGGAACAGGGCTTCTATGGCTACACCTTC
CDR3aa: CASSRGEQGFYGYTF

abundance: NA
d_gene: NA
v_gene: TRBV7-2
j_gene: TRBJ2-3
CDR3nt: TGTGCCAGCAGGCGTGGGGGGACCACAGATACGCAGTATTTT
CDR3aa: CASRRGGTTDTQYF

abundance: many
d_gene: NA
v_gene: TRBV4-1
j_gene: TRBJ1-4
CDR3nt: TGCGCCAGCAGCTACACGATCGGGGTATATGAAAAACTGTTTTTT
CDR3aa: CASSYTIGVYEKLFF

abundance: few
d_gene: TRBD1
v_gene: TRBV10-1
j_gene: TRBJ2-2
CDR3nt: TGCGCCAGCAGCGCTGACAGGGCCCGGGAGCTGTTTTTT
CDR3aa: CASSADRARELFF

abundance: many
d_gene: NA
v_gene: TRBV12-3/TRBV12-4
j_gene: TRBJ2-5
CDR3nt: TGTGCCAGCAGTTTTGGGGGAGATCAAGAGACCCAGTACTTC
CDR3aa: CASSFGGDQETQYF

abundance: few
d_gene: TRBD1
v_gene: TRBV7-2
j_gene: TRBJ2-3
CDR3nt: TGTGCCAGCAGCTTAGCCCTGACAGGGGGAACCCTTGGGGATACGCAGTATTTT
CDR3aa: CASSLALTGGTLGDTQYF